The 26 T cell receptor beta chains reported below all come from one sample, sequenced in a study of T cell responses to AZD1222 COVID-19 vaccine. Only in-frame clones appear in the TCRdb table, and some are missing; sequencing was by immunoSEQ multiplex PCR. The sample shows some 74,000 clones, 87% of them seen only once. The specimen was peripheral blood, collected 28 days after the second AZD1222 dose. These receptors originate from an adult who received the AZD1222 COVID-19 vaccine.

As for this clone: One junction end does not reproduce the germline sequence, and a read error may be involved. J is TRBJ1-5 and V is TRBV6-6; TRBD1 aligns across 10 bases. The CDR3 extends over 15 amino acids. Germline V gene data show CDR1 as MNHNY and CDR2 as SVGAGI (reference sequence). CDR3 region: CASSYLGTGEQPQHF. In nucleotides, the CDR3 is TGTGCCAGCAGCTACTTAGGGACAGGGGAACAGCCCCAGCATTTT.

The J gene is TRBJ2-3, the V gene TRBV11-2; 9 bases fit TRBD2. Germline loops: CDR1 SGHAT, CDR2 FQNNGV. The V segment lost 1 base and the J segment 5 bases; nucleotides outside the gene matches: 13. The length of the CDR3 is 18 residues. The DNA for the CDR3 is TGTGCCAGCAGCTTAGGTAGGGCTGAGCGGGAGGTACAAGATACGCAGTATTTT. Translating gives CASSLGRAEREVQDTQYF.

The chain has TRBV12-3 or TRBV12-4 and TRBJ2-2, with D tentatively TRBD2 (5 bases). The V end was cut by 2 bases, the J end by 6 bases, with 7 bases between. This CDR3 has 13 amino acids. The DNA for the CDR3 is TGTGCCAGCAGTTTATTCGGGGCCGGGGAGCTGTTTTTT. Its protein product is CASSLFGAGELFF.

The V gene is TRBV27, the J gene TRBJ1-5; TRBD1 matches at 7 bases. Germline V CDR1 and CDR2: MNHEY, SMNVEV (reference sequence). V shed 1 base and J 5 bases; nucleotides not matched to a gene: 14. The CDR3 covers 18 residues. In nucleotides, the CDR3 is TGTGCCAGCAGTTTATGGGGAGGGGGCCGAAAAGGTTATCAGCCCCAGCATTTT. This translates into CASSLWGGGRKGYQPQHF.

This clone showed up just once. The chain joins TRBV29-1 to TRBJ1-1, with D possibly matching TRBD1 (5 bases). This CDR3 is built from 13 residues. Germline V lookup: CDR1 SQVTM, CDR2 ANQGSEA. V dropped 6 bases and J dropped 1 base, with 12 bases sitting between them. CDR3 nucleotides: TGCAGCGTCCTGGACACAGCGAACACTGAAGCTTTCTTT. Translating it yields CSVLDTANTEAFF.

In DNA form, the CDR3 reads TGTGCCAGCAGAAGTCGGGGGGGGCGGTCACAAGATACGCAGTATTTT. Translation gives CASRSRGGRSQDTQYF. J is TRBJ2-3 and V is TRBV7-8, with 8 bases that match TRBD2. Per the germline V gene, CDR1 is SGHVS and CDR2 is FQNEAQ. The CDR3 contains 16 residues. Trimming cost V 6 bases and J 5 bases; bases outside gene matches: 13. The variable domain in full, with the rest retrieved from reference TRBV7-8 and TRBJ2-3, is GAGVSQSPRYKVAKRGQDVALRCDPISGHVSLFWYQQALGQGPEFLTYFQNEAQLDKSGLPSDRFFAERPEGSVSTLKIQRTQQEDSAVYLCASRSRGGRSQDTQYFGPGTRLTVL.

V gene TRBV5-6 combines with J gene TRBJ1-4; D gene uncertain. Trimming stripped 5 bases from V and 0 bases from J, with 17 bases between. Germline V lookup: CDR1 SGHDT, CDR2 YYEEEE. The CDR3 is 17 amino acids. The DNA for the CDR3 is TGTGCCAGCAGTCGGACCCTTACTACCGCAACTAATGAAAAACTGTTTTTT. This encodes CASSRTLTTATNEKLFF.

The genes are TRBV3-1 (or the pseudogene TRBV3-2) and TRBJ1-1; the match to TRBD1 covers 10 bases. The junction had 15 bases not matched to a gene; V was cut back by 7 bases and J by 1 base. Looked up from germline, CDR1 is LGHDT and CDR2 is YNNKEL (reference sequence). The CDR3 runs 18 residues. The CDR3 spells CASNTRQGARGPNTEAFF. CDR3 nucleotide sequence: TGTGCCAGCAATACCAGACAGGGGGCGCGAGGGCCGAACACTGAAGCTTTCTTT.

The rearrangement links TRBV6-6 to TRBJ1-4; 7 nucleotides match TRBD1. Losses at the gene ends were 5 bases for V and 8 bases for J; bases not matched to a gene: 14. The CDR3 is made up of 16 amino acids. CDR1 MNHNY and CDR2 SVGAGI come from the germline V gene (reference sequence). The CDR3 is CASSTTGAGDGEKLFF. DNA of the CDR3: TGTGCCAGCAGTACCACAGGGGCCGGCGATGGGGAAAAACTGTTTTTT.

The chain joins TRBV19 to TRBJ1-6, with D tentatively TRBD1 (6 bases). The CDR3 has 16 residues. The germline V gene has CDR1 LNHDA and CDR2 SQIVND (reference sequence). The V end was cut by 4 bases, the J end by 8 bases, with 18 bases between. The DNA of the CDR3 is TGTGCCAGTAGTAACCTACGAGGGGGGATCGATTCACCCCTCCACTTT. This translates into CASSNLRGGIDSPLHF.

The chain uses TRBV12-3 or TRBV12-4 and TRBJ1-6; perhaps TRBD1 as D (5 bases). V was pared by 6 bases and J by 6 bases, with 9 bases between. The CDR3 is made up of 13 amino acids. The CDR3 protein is CASSLQVNSPLHF. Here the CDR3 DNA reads TGTGCCAGCAGCCTACAGGTTAATTCACCCCTCCACTTT.

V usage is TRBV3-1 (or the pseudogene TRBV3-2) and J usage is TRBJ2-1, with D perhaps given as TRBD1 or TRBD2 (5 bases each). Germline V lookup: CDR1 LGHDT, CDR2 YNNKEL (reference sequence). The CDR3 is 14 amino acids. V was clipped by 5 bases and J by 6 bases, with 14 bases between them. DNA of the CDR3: TGTGCCAGCAGCGGGCAACCTGGGGGCAATGAGCAGTTCTTC. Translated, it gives CASSGQPGGNEQFF.

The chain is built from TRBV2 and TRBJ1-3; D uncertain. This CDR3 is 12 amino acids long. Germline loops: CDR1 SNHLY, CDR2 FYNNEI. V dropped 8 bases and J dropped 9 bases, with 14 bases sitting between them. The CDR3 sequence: CASAFGEGTIYF. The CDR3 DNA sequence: TGTGCCAGCGCCTTTGGTGAGGGCACCATATATTTT.

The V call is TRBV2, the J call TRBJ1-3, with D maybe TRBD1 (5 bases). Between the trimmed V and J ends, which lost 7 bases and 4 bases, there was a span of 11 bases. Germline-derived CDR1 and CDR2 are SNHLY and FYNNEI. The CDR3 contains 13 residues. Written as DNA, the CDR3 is TGTGCCAGCACTTCAGGGTCCGGAAACACCATATATTTT. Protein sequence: CASTSGSGNTIYF.

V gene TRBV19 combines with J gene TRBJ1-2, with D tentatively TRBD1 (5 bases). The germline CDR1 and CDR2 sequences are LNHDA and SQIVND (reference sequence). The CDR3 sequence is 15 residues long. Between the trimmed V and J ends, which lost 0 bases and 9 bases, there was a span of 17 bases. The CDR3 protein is CASSIDTGPSFRYTF. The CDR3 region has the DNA TGTGCCAGTAGTATAGACACAGGCCCCAGTTTCCGCTACACCTTC.

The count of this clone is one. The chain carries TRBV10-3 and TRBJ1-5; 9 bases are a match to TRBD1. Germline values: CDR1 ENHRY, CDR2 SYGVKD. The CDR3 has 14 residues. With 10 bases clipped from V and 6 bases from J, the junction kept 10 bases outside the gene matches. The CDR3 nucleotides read TGTGCCACCAGGGACAGGGATATCAGTCAGCCCCAGCATTTT. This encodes CATRDRDISQPQHF.

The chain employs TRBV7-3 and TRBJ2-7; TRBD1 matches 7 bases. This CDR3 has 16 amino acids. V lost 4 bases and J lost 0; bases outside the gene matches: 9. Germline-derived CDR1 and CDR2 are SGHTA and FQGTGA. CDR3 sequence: CASSSSSGTASYEQYF. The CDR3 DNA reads TGTGCCAGCAGCTCATCTTCCGGGACAGCCTCCTACGAGCAGTACTTC.

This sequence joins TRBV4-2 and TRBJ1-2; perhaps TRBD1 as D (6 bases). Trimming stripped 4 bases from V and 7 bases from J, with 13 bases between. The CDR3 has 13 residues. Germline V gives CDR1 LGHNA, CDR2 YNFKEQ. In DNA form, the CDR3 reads TGTGCCAGCAGCCTCCCTGGGACATCTGGCTACACCTTC. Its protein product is CASSLPGTSGYTF.

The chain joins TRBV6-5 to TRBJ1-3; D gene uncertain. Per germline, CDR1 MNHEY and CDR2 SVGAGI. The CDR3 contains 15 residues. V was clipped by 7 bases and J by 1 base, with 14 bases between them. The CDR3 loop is CASTPDASSGNTIYF. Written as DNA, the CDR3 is TGTGCCAGCACTCCAGACGCAAGTTCTGGAAACACCATATATTTT.

CDR3 nucleotide sequence: TGTGCCAGCGGGACAGGGGGAAATGAAAAACTGTTTTTT. Its protein product is CASGTGGNEKLFF. The V and J genes are TRBV6-5 and TRBJ1-4; 11 bases line up with TRBD1. CDR1 is MNHEY, CDR2 SVGAGI, per germline. This CDR3 region has 13 residues. V gave up 8 bases and J gave up 5 bases; unmatched junction bases: 1.

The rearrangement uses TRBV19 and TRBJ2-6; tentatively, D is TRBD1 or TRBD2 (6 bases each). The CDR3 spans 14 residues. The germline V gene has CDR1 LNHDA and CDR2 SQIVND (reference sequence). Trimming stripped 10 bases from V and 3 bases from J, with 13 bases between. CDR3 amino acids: CATQGGLGANVLTF. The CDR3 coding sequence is TGTGCCACCCAAGGGGGGCTTGGGGCCAACGTCCTGACTTTC.

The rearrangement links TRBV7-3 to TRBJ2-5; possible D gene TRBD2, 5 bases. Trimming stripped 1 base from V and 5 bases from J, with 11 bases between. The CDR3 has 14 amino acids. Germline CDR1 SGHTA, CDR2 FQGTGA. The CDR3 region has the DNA TGTGCCAGCAGCTTAAGCGGGCCCCGGGAGACCCAGTACTTC. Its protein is CASSLSGPRETQYF.

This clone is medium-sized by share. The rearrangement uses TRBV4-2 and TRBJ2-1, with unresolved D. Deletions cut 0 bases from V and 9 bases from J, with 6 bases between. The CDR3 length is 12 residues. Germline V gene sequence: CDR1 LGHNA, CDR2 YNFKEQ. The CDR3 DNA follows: TGTGCCAGCAGCCAAGATTTGGTTGAGCAGTTCTTC. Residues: CASSQDLVEQFF.

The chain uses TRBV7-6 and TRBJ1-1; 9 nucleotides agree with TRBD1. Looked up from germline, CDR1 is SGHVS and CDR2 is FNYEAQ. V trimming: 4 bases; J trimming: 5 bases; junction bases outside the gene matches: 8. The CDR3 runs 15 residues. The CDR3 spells CASSWTDRGGTEAFF. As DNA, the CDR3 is TGTGCCAGCAGCTGGACGGACAGGGGAGGAACTGAAGCTTTCTTT.

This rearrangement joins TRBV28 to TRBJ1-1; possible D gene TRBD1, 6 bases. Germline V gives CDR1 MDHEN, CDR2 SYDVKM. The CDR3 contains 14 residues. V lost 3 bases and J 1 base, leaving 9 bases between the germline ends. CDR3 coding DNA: TGTGCCAGCAGTTTGGGGGGCGCGAACACTGAAGCTTTCTTT. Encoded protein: CASSLGGANTEAFF.

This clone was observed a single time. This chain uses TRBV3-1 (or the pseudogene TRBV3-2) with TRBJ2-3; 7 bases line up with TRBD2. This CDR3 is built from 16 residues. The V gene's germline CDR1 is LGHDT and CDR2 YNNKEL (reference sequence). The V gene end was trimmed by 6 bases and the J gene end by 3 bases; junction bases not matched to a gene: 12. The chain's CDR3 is CASSPVGGRGTDTQYF. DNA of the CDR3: TGTGCCAGCAGTCCCGTGGGTGGGAGGGGAACAGATACGCAGTATTTT.